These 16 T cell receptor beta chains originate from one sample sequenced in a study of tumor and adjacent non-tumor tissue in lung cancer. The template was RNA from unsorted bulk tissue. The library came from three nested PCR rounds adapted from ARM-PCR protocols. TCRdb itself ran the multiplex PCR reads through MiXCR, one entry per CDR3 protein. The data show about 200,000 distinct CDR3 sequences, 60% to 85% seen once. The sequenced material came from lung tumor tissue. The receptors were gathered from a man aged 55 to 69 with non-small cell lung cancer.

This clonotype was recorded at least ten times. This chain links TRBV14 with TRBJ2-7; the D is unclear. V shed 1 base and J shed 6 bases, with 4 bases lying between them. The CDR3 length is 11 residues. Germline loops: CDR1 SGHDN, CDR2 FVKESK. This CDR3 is CASSQAFEQYF. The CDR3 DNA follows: TGTGCCAGCAGCCAAGCTTTCGAGCAGTACTTC.

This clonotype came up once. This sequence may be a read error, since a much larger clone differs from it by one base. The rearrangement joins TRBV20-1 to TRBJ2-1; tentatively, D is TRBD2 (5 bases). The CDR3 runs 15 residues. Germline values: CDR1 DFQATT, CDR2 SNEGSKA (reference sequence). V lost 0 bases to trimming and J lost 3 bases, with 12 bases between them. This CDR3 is CSAREYRGGYNEQFF. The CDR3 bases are TGCAGTGCTAGAGAATATCGAGGAGGCTACAATGAGCAGTTCTTC.

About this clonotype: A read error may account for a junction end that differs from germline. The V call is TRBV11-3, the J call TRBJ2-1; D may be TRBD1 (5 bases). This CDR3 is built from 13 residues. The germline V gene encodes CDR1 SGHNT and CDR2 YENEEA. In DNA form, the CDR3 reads TGTGCCAGCAGCCCCAGACAGAACAAAGAGCAATTCTTC. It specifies CASSPRQNKEQFF.

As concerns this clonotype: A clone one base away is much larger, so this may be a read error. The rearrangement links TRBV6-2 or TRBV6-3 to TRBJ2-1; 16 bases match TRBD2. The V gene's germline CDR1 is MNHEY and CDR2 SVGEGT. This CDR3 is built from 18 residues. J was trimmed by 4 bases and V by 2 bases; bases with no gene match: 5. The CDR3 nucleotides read TGTGCCAGCAGTTACGGGACTAGCGGGAGGGCCGCGTACAATGAGCAGTTCTTC. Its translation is CASSYGTSGRAAYNEQFF.

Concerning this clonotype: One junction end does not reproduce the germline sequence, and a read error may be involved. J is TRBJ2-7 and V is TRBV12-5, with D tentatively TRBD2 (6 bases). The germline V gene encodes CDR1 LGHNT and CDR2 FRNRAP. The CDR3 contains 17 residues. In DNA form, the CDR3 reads TGTGCCAGTGGTTTGTCCCTGGACTACACCAACTCCTACGAGCAGTACTTC. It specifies CASGLSLDYTNSYEQYF.

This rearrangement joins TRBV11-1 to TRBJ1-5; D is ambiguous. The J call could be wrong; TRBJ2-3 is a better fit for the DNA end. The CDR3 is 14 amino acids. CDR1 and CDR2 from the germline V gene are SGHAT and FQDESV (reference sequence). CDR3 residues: CASSSENSNQPQYF. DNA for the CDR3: TGTGCCAGCAGCTCGGAGAACAGCAATCAGCCCCAGTATTTT.

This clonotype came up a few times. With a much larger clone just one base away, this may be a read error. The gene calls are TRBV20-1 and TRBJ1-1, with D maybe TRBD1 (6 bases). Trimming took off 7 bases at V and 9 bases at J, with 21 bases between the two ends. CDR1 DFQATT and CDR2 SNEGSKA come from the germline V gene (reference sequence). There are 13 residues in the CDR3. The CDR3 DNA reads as TGCAGTGTTATGGAGGCGACAGGCCGTCAAGCTTTCTTT. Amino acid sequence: CSVMEATGRQAFF.

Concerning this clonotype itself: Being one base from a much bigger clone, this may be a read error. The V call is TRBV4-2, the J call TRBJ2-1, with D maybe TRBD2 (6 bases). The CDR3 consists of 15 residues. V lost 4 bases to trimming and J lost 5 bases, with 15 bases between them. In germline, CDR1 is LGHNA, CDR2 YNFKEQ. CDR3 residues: CASSLMAGLHNEQFF. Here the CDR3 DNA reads TGTGCCAGCAGCCTAATGGCGGGACTTCACAATGAGCAGTTCTTC.

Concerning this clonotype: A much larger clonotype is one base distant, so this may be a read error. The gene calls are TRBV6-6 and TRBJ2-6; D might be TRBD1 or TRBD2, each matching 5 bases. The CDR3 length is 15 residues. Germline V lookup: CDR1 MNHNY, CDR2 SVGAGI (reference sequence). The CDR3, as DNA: TGTGCCAGCAGCCTTGAGGGATCTGGGGCCAGCGTCCTGACTTTC. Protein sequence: CASSLEGSGASVLTF.

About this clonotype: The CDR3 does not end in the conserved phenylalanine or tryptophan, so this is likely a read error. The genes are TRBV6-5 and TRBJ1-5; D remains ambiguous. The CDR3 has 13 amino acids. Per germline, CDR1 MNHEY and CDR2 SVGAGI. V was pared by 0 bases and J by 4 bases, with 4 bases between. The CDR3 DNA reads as TGTGCCAGCAGTTACTCCCGTAATCAGCCCCAGCATCTT. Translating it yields CASSYSRNQPQHL.

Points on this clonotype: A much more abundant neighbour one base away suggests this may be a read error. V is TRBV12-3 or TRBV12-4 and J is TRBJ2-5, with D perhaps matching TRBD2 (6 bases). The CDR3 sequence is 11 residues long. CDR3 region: CASTLLATQYF. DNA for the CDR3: TGTGCCAGCACTTTACTAGCGACCCAGTACTTC.

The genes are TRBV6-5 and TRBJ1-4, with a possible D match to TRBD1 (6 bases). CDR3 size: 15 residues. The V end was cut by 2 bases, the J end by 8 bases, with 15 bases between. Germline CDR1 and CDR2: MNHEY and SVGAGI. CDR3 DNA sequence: TGTGCCAGCAGTTACGACGGGACACCAAAAGAAAAACTGTTTTTT. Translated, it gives CASSYDGTPKEKLFF.

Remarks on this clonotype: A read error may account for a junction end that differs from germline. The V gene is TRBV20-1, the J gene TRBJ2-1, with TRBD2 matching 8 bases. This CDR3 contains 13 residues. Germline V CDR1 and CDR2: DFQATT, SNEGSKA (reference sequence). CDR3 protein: CSARTSGVNGQFF. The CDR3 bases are TGCAGTGCTAGAACTAGCGGTGTCAATGGGCAGTTCTTT.

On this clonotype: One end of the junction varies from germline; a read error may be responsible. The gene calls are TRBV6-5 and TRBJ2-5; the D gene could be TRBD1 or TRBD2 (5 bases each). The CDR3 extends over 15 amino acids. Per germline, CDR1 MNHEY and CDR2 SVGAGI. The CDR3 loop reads CTSSYSWERGETRYF. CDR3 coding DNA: TGTACCAGCAGTTACTCTTGGGAGAGAGGGGAGACCCGGTACTTC.

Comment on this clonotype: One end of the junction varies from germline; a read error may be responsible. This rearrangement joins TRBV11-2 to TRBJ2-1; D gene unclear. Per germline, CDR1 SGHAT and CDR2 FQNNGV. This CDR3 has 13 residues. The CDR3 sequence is CASNWCSYNEQSF. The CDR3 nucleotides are TGTGCCAGCAACTGGTGCTCGTACAATGAGCAGTCCTTC.

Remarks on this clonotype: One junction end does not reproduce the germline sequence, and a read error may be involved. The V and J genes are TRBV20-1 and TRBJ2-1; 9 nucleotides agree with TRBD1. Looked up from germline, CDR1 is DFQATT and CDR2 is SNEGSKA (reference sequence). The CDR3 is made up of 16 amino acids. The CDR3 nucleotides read TGCAATGCTAGAGATCCGGGACAGGGAAGATACAATAAGCGGTTCTTC. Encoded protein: CNARDPGQGRYNKRFF.